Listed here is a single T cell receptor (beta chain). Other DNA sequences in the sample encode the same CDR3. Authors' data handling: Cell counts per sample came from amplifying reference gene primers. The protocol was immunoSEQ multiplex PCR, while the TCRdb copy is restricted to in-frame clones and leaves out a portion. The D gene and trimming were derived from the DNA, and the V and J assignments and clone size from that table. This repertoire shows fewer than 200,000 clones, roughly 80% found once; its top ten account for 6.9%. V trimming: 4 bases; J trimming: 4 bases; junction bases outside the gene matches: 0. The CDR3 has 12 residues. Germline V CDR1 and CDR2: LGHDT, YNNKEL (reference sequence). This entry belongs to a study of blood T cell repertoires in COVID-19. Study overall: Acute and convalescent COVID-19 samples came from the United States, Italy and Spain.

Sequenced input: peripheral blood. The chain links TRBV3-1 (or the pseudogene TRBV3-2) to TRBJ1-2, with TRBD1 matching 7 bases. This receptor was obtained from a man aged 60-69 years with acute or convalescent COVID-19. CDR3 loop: CASSPGGYGYTF. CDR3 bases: TGTGCCAGCAGCCCAGGGGGCTATGGCTACACCTTC.